A selection of T cell receptor beta chains follows, all from one sample in a study of long-term antiretroviral therapy in people with HIV. Only in-frame clones appear in the TCRdb table, and some are missing; sequencing was by immunoSEQ multiplex PCR. The sample comprises 20,000 to 25,000 clones, roughly 82% of which are singletons, and 19% rests with the top ten. Sequenced material: unsorted PBMCs, taken 0.1 years before starting antiretroviral therapy. The source of these receptors is a man younger than 35 with HIV. CDR3s include the opening cysteine and the closing phenylalanine or tryptophan. A D gene is named only where the DNA matches it firmly. The size of a clone is reported for some rows only, either as once, few or many, or as a class for expanded clones.

clone_size | j_call | v_call | d_call | cdr3_aa | cdr3_nt
. | TRBJ1-5 | TRBV18 | . | CASSPQIGDSNQPQHF | TGTGCCAGCTCACCACAGATTGGGGATAGCAATCAGCCCCAGCATTTT
once | TRBJ1-5 | TRBV5-6 | TRBD1 | CASSLLRQGPYQPQHF | TGTGCCAGCAGCCTTTTGAGACAGGGCCCTTATCAGCCCCAGCATTTT
. | TRBJ2-2 | TRBV15 | . | CATSGSGRTSNTGELFF | TGTGCCACCAGCGGCAGTGGAAGGACTTCGAACACCGGGGAGCTGTTTTTT
. | TRBJ1-4 | TRBV15 | TRBD1 | CATSSRGWDRPTNEKLFF | TGTGCCACCAGCAGTAGAGGGTGGGACAGACCTACTAATGAAAAACTGTTTTTT
. | TRBJ2-3 | TRBV10-3 | TRBD2 | CAISRTGLAGGRTDTQYF | TGTGCCATCAGCCGAACCGGACTAGCGGGGGGCCGCACAGATACGCAGTATTTT
. | TRBJ1-1 | TRBV6-5 | . | CASSPEGDSPEAFF | TGTGCCAGCAGCCCCGAGGGTGATAGCCCTGAAGCTTTCTTT
. | TRBJ2-7 | TRBV7-9 | TRBD2 | CASSTGTSGRSYEQYF | TGTGCCAGCAGCACGGGGACTAGCGGAAGATCCTACGAGCAGTACTTC
few | TRBJ1-1 | TRBV15 | TRBD1 | CASGGDLYTEAFF | TGTGCCTCAGGGGGAGATCTCTACACTGAAGCTTTCTTT
. | TRBJ2-3 | TRBV7-3 | . | CASSFALEGDTQYF | TGTGCCAGCAGCTTTGCATTGGAGGGGGATACGCAGTATTTT
. | TRBJ2-1 | TRBV28 | . | CASNPLGSYNEQFF | TGTGCCAGCAATCCCTTAGGGTCCTACAATGAGCAGTTCTTC
once | TRBJ2-2 | TRBV7-2 | . | CASSYIGWEANTGELFF | TGTGCCAGCAGCTACATAGGGTGGGAGGCGAACACCGGGGAGCTGTTTTTT
. | TRBJ2-3 | TRBV5-4 | . | CASSLTAVTDTQYF | TGTGCCAGCAGTCTCACGGCCGTTACAGATACGCAGTATTTT
. | TRBJ2-5 | TRBV5-1 | . | CASSLPGEETQYF | TGCGCCAGCAGCTTACCAGGGGAAGAGACCCAGTACTTC
once | TRBJ1-2 | TRBV7-2 | . | CASSLASGFIGYGYTF | TGTGCCAGCAGCTTAGCCTCAGGCTTTATAGGGTATGGCTACACCTTC
. | TRBJ1-5 | TRBV19 | . | CASSIGWAENQPQHF | TGTGCCAGTAGTATAGGTTGGGCGGAGAATCAGCCCCAGCATTTT
. | TRBJ1-1 | TRBV2 | . | CASSERGRMMNTEAFF | TGTGCCAGCAGTGAAAGGGGACGGATGATGAACACTGAAGCTTTCTTT
. | TRBJ2-7 | TRBV30 | . | CAWSKTVYYEQYF | TGTGCCTGGAGTAAGACAGTTTACTACGAGCAGTACTTC
. | TRBJ2-3 | TRBV6-4 | TRBD2 | CASSRGGQTDTQYF | TGTGCCAGCAGCCGGGGAGGGCAGACAGATACGCAGTATTTT
. | TRBJ2-7 | TRBV18 | . | CASSPRQANYEQYF | TGTGCCAGCTCACCCCGACAGGCTAACTACGAGCAGTACTTC
. | TRBJ1-1 | TRBV29-1 | . | CSCLGGYGSEAFF | TGCAGCTGTCTCGGGGGGTACGGATCTGAAGCTTTCTTT
medium-sized | TRBJ2-3 | TRBV7-6 | . | CASSFGGTDSTDTQYF | TGTGCCAGCAGCTTTGGTGGCACGGATAGCACAGATACGCAGTATTTT
. | TRBJ2-1 | TRBV12-5 | . | CVQAQALSSYNEQFF | TGTGTCCAGGCTCAAGCTCTGAGCTCCTACAATGAGCAGTTCTTC
few | TRBJ1-2 | TRBV6-1 | TRBD1 | CASSDLPGTATAF | TGTGCCAGCAGTGACCTTCCCGGGACAGCTACTGCCTTC
. | TRBJ2-7 | TRBV9 | . | CASSVAGTSLSYEQYF | TGTGCCAGCAGCGTAGCTGGGACTTCACTCTCCTACGAGCAGTACTTC
. | TRBJ2-7 | TRBV9 | TRBD2 | CASSVALAGEMGVGEQYF | TGTGCCAGCAGCGTAGCACTAGCGGGTGAAATGGGGGTGGGAGAGCAGTACTTC
. | TRBJ1-2 | TRBV6-4 | . | CASSESALSYGYTF | TGTGCCAGCAGTGAGTCAGCGTTAAGTTATGGCTACACCTTC
once | TRBJ2-7 | TRBV7-2 | TRBD2 | CASSSSSGRVPYEQYF | TGTGCCAGCAGCTCCTCCAGCGGGAGGGTCCCCTACGAGCAGTACTTC
few | TRBJ2-5 | TRBV28 | TRBD2 | CASSLELAGGQETQYF | TGTGCCAGCAGTTTGGAACTAGCGGGCGGGCAAGAGACCCAGTACTTC
few | TRBJ1-2 | TRBV28 | TRBD1 | CASGQGDYGYTF | TGTGCCAGTGGGCAGGGGGACTATGGCTACACCTTC
. | TRBJ2-3 | TRBV19 | . | CASSMVGLGTDTQYF | TGTGCCAGTAGTATGGTGGGGCTGGGCACAGATACGCAGTATTTT
. | TRBJ1-1 | TRBV18 | . | CASSPETRTEAFF | TGTGCCAGCTCACCAGAAACGAGGACTGAAGCTTTCTTT
. | TRBJ1-2 | TRBV27 | . | CASSLSGFNYGYTF | TGTGCCAGCAGTTTATCAGGATTTAACTATGGCTACACCTTC
. | TRBJ1-5 | TRBV5-4 | . | CASSQQGRSNQPQHF | TGTGCCAGCAGCCAACAGGGACGTAGCAATCAGCCCCAGCATTTT
. | TRBJ1-5 | TRBV19 | . | CASSIAGFNQPQHF | TGTGCCAGTAGTATAGCCGGGTTCAATCAGCCCCAGCATTTT
. | TRBJ1-1 | TRBV7-9 | . | CAAGSNTEAFF | TGTGCAGCCGGGTCGAACACTGAAGCTTTCTTT
. | TRBJ2-2 | TRBV4-2 | TRBD2 | CASSQELGGTGELFF | TGTGCCAGCAGCCAAGAATTGGGGGGGACCGGGGAGCTGTTTTTT
. | TRBJ2-1 | TRBV7-3 | TRBD2 | CASSLYPTTSGGYNEQFF | TGTGCCAGCAGCTTATACCCCACTACTAGCGGGGGGTACAATGAGCAGTTCTTC
. | TRBJ1-2 | TRBV18 | TRBD1 | CASSRGQVSNYGYTF | TGTGCCAGCTCAAGGGGACAGGTTTCTAACTATGGCTACACCTTC
. | TRBJ2-7 | TRBV7-2 | TRBD1 | CASSPTTGAYEQYF | TGTGCCAGCAGCCCAACGACAGGGGCCTACGAGCAGTACTTC
few | TRBJ1-3 | TRBV10-1 | TRBD1 | CARKGATGNTIYF | TGCGCCAGAAAGGGGGCGACTGGAAACACCATATATTTT
. | TRBJ1-2 | TRBV18 | . | CASSSPSRRYTF | TGTGCCAGCTCATCACCCTCCCGACGGTACACCTTC
. | TRBJ2-1 | TRBV29-1 | TRBD1 | CSVEDWGTGLGEQFF | TGCAGCGTTGAAGATTGGGGGACAGGGCTCGGTGAGCAGTTCTTC
. | TRBJ2-1 | TRBV5-6 | . | CASSLAGNEQFF | TGTGCCAGCAGCTTGGCGGGTAATGAGCAGTTCTTC
. | TRBJ2-5 | TRBV28 | . | CASNEGLRETQYF | TGTGCCAGCAACGAGGGCCTGAGGGAGACCCAGTACTTC
. | TRBJ2-7 | TRBV5-1 | TRBD1 | CASSSGQGNEQYF | TGCGCCAGCAGCTCCGGACAGGGGAACGAGCAGTACTTC
few | TRBJ1-2 | TRBV19 | . | CASSMSPEGTDYGYTF | TGTGCCAGTAGTATGTCCCCAGAGGGGACGGACTATGGCTACACCTTC
. | TRBJ1-5 | TRBV5-1 | . | CASSLDPGGNQPQHF | TGCGCCAGCAGCTTGGATCCAGGGGGCAATCAGCCCCAGCATTTT
. | TRBJ1-4 | TRBV7-8 | TRBD1 | CASSGGQGPNEKLFF | TGTGCCAGCAGCGGCGGACAGGGCCCGAATGAAAAACTGTTTTTT
. | TRBJ2-7 | TRBV7-2 | . | CASSLEAEYEQYF | TGTGCCAGCAGCTTAGAGGCGGAATACGAGCAGTACTTC